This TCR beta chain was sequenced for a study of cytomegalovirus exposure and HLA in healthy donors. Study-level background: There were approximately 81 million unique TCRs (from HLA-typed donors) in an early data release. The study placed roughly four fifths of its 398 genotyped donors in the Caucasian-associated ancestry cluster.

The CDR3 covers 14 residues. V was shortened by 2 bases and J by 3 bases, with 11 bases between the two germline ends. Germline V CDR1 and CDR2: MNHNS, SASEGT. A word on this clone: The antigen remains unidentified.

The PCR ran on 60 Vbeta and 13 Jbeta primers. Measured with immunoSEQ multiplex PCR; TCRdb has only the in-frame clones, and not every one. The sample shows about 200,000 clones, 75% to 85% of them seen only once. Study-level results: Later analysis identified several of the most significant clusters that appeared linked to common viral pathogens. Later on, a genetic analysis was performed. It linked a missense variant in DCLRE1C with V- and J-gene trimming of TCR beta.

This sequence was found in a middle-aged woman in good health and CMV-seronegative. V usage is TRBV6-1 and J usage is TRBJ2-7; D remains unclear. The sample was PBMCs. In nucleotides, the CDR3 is TGTGCCAGCAGTGAAACGACAAGGATCTACGAGCAGTACTTC. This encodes CASSETTRIYEQYF.